The following is a T cell receptor (beta chain) sequence with its context. Its antigen remains unknown. This sample stems from a study of cytomegalovirus exposure and HLA in healthy donors. Whole-study findings and limits: An assumption of roughly uniform sequencing depth across donors underlay the presence/absence analyses. Cytomegalovirus association was listed for 150 to 200 TCR beta chains.

In the PCR, 60 Vbeta and 13 Jbeta primers were used. This table comes from immunoSEQ multiplex PCR, and its TCRdb copy is limited to in-frame clones, with some not included. The sample has 220,000 or so clones, around 86% seen once. Sequencing input: PBMCs. The TCR comes from a woman aged 40 to 50 in good health and CMV-seronegative.

DNA of the CDR3: TGTGCCAGCCGAGAATCAGGAGGAAACACCATATATTTT. This sequence encodes CASRESGGNTIYF. J is TRBJ1-3 and V is TRBV7-2; the D is unclear. There are 13 residues in the CDR3. Per the germline V gene, CDR1 is SGHTA and CDR2 is FQGNSA. Trimming cost V 8 bases and J 4 bases, with 12 bases left between them.